The rows below give T cell receptor beta chains drawn from one sample of a study of response to subunit inactivated influenza vaccine. MiXCR, run by TCRdb on the RT-PCR reads, gives a single entry per CDR3 protein. This table holds approximately 170,000 distinct CDR3 sequences, around 14% found once. Sequences were derived from CD8+ T cells sorted from PBMCs, sampled about 5 days after vaccination. These receptors originate from a man in his forties or fifties who received an inactivated influenza vaccine. Both conserved end residues are part of each CDR3. A D gene is named only where the DNA matches it firmly. Clone sizes are given selectively: once, few, many, or a class where the clone is expanded.

v_gene	j_gene	d_gene	abundance	CDR3aa	CDR3nt
TRBV3-1	TRBJ2-3	NA	NA	CASTKGGISTDTQYF	TGTGCCAGCACCAAGGGGGGTATAAGCACAGATACGCAGTATTTT
TRBV6-1	TRBJ2-5	NA	few	CASLGIGGTQETQYF	TGTGCCAGCCTCGGAATCGGCGGGACCCAAGAGACCCAGTACTTC
TRBV5-1	TRBJ1-1	NA	NA	CASSHDLPGTWNTEAFF	TGCGCCAGCAGCCACGATCTTCCCGGGACATGGAACACTGAAGCTTTCTTT
TRBV6-5	TRBJ2-3	NA	few	CASSYYSTDTQYF	TGTGCCAGCAGTTACTACAGCACAGATACGCAGTATTTT
TRBV29-1	TRBJ2-2	NA	many	CSVEVLTSGSTGELFF	TGCAGCGTTGAAGTTCTGACCTCAGGTAGCACCGGGGAGCTGTTTTTT
TRBV9	TRBJ2-1	TRBD1	few	CASSFGTGSNEQFF	TGTGCCAGCAGTTTCGGGACAGGGAGCAATGAGCAGTTCTTC
TRBV10-2	TRBJ1-2	NA	few	CASTQAPNYGYTF	TGCGCCAGCACCCAGGCGCCTAACTATGGCTACACCTTC
TRBV6-2/TRBV6-3	TRBJ2-1	TRBD2	NA	CASSPSSGSLDEQFF	TGTGCCAGCAGCCCCTCTAGCGGGAGTCTGGATGAGCAGTTCTTC
TRBV2	TRBJ2-1	NA	NA	CASGDPEQFF	TGTGCCAGCGGAGATCCTGAGCAGTTCTTC
TRBV29-1	TRBJ2-1	NA	few	CSVERDNEQFF	TGCAGCGTGGAAAGGGACAATGAGCAGTTCTTC
TRBV11-2	TRBJ2-1	NA	few	CASSSYEVETYNEQFF	TGTGCCAGCAGCTCCTACGAGGTCGAGACCTACAATGAGCAGTTCTTC
TRBV12-3/TRBV12-4	TRBJ2-1	NA	few	CASIPEGTPINEQFF	TGTGCCAGCATCCCAGAAGGGACTCCCATCAATGAGCAGTTCTTC
TRBV3-1	TRBJ2-7	TRBD2	NA	CASTSSGGSSYEQYF	TGTGCCAGCACCTCTAGCGGAGGCAGCTCCTACGAGCAGTACTTC
TRBV5-6	TRBJ2-2	TRBD1	NA	CASSFRQGWSQLFF	TGTGCCAGCAGCTTTCGACAGGGATGGAGCCAGCTGTTTTTT
TRBV27	TRBJ2-2	NA	NA	CASSLSGAKGSTGELFF	TGTGCCAGCAGTTTGTCAGGGGCTAAGGGGAGCACCGGGGAGCTGTTTTTT
TRBV20-1	TRBJ2-1	NA	NA	CSARELAHEQFF	TGCAGTGCTAGAGAACTAGCCCATGAGCAGTTCTTC
TRBV6-1	TRBJ2-5	NA	NA	CASNQSPGHRQETQYF	TGTGCCAGCAACCAATCTCCGGGACACCGGCAAGAGACCCAGTACTTC
TRBV7-9	TRBJ2-1	TRBD2	few	CASSPGLAENEQFF	TGTGCCAGCAGCCCGGGACTAGCGGAGAATGAGCAGTTCTTC
TRBV24-1	TRBJ2-1	TRBD1	many	CATSDPRDRGNEQFF	TGTGCCACCAGTGACCCCCGGGACAGGGGTAATGAGCAGTTCTTC
TRBV12-3/TRBV12-4	TRBJ2-1	NA	few	CASTTPGSYNEQFF	TGTGCCAGCACCACACCGGGCTCCTACAATGAGCAGTTCTTC
TRBV12-3/TRBV12-4	TRBJ2-5	NA	NA	CASSLNYQETQYF	TGTGCCAGCAGTTTAAACTATCAGGAGACCCAGTACTTC
TRBV4-2	TRBJ2-2	NA	few	CASSPPQGPGRELFF	TGTGCCAGCAGCCCCCCTCAGGGGCCAGGCCGGGAGCTGTTTTTT
TRBV7-8	TRBJ2-3	TRBD1	NA	CASSWDRGGADTQYF	TGTGCCAGCAGCTGGGACAGGGGGGGCGCAGATACGCAGTATTTT
TRBV7-8	TRBJ2-2	NA	NA	CASSSTANTGELFF	TGTGCCAGCAGCTCCACGGCGAACACCGGGGAGCTGTTTTTT
TRBV9	TRBJ1-1	TRBD1	few	CASSVDPTGISKTEAFF	TGTGCCAGCAGCGTAGACCCGACAGGGATATCGAAAACTGAAGCTTTCTTT
TRBV7-6	TRBJ2-5	TRBD1	few	CASSFWGTGDVGETQYF	TGTGCCAGCAGCTTCTGGGGCACAGGGGACGTGGGAGAGACCCAGTACTTC
TRBV9	TRBJ1-3	NA	NA	CASSGTGSGNTIYF	TGTGCCAGCAGCGGAACAGGGTCGGGAAACACCATATATTTT
TRBV4-3	TRBJ2-7	NA	NA	CASSQAMGTYEQYF	TGCGCCAGCAGCCAAGCGATGGGGACATACGAGCAGTACTTC
TRBV20-1	TRBJ2-7	TRBD1	few	CSARQGQGAYEQYF	TGCAGTGCTAGACAAGGACAGGGCGCTTACGAGCAGTACTTC
TRBV18	TRBJ2-7	TRBD1	NA	CASSMGQQSSYEQYF	TGTGCCAGCTCCATGGGACAGCAGTCTTCCTACGAGCAGTACTTC